This T cell receptor (beta chain) was documented in a study of human T cells and chemical hapten exposure. Time point noted: pre-sensitization, week 0. Treatment defined: therapeutic diphenylcyclopropenone sensitization with weekly scalp DPC. Participating donors were patients with alopecia, aged 18 to 70 years, considered appropriate candidates for DPC. The V end lost 5 bases, the J end lost 1 base, and 11 bases lay between the germline ends. This CDR3 contains 14 residues. Within the library, unique molecular identifiers were attached to each individual cDNA molecule. Via MiXCR, TCRdb re-called the RACE reads, giving one row per CDR3 protein. The sample holds about 98,000 distinct CDR3 sequences; 10% to 13% are singletons and the top ten take approximately 3.4%. Study findings and constraints: The formation of large CDR3 similarity clusters by expanded TCRs significantly exceeded that of controls.

This clonotype was seen many times. The antigen is undetermined. The TCR sequence derives from a woman in her fifties or sixties with alopecia areata. Some clones in this sample may be carry-over from other donors' samples. Sequenced here: whole blood, sampled in connection with sensitization to the hapten diphenylcyclopropenone (DPC). This chain links TRBV12-3 or TRBV12-4 with TRBJ2-5; D remains ambiguous. This chain's CDR3 is CASSINGLQETQYF. The CDR3 nucleotides read TGTGCCAGCAGTATCAACGGCCTCCAAGAGACCCAGTACTTC.